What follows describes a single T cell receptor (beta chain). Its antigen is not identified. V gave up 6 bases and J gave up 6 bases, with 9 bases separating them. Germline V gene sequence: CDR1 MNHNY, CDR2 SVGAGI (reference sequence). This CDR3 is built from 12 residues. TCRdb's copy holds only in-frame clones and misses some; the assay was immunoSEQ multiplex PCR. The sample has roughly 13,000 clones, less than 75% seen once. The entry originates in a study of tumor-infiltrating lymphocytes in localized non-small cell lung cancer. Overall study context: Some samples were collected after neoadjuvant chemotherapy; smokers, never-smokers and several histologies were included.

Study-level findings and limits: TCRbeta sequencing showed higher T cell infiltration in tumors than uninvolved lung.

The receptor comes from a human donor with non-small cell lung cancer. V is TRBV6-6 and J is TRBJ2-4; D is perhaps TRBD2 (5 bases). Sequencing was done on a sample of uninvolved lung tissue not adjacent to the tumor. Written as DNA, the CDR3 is TGTGCCAGCAGCCCTCGGGGAAACATTCAGTACTTC. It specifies CASSPRGNIQYF.